This T cell receptor beta chain stems from a study of blood T cell repertoires in COVID-19. About the research overall: PBMCs, B-cell-depleted T cells, or T cells were the source of the cDNA or gDNA that made up the material.

Clones were sequenced by immunoSEQ multiplex PCR, and TCRdb holds only the in-frame ones, with some missing. The repertoire holds 250,000 to 350,000 clones, with roughly 87% as singletons. Sequenced sample: peripheral blood. The clonotype originates from a woman aged 45-65 years who had recovered from COVID-19.

CDR3 DNA: TGTGCCAGCAGTTACTCGCCTAGCGGGAGAAGGTGGAATGAGCAGTTCTTC. It is translated as CASSYSPSGRRWNEQFF. This chain uses TRBV6-7 with TRBJ2-1; 10 bases match TRBD2. TRBV6-7 belongs to the ORF category, with a function that is uncertain. V gave up 0 bases and J gave up 7 bases; unmatched junction bases: 9. This CDR3 comprises 17 residues.